The 17 T cell receptor beta chains below come from one sample, sequenced in a study of cytomegalovirus exposure and HLA in healthy donors (TCRdb year 2017). Library method: the immunoSEQ multiplex PCR assay. A mixture of 60 forward primers for TCR Vbeta segments and 13 reverse primers for TCR Jbeta segments was used in the multiplex PCR. The clones in this table, taken by TCRdb from immuneACCESS, are in-frame only. Not every clone is retained; where verified, under half of the shortfall comes from an unresolved V gene, and the cause of the rest is unknown. The sample has 150,000 to 200,000 clones on record, roughly 71% of them singletons. Around 7% of the sample comes from the top ten. Sequences were obtained from PBMCs. Receptors were obtained from a male donor in good health and CMV-seropositive.

J is TRBJ2-2 and V is TRBV2; TRBD1 aligns across 7 bases. The germline CDR1 and CDR2 sequences are SNHLY and FYNNEI. The CDR3 length is 14 residues. Trimming at V came to 6 bases and at J to 1 base, leaving 2 bases not matched to a gene. CDR3 sequence: CASRDRRNTGELFF. In nucleotides, the CDR3 is TGTGCCAGCAGGGACAGGAGGAACACCGGGGAGCTGTTTTTT.

This rearrangement joins TRBV6-5 to TRBJ2-7; D possibly corresponds to TRBD1 (5 bases). V lost 5 bases to trimming and J lost 7 bases, with 21 bases between them. CDR3 length: 15 amino acids. Germline lookup yields CDR1 MNHEY and CDR2 SVGAGI. CDR3 DNA sequence: TGTGCCAGCAGTCCCTACGACACGGACACCTGGGAGCAGTACTTC. This codes for CASSPYDTDTWEQYF.

In its sample, this clone was seen once. This rearrangement joins TRBV7-9 to TRBJ1-5, with D possibly matching TRBD1 (5 bases). Germline V lookup: CDR1 SEHNR, CDR2 FQNEAQ (reference sequence). Trimming shortened V by 6 bases and J by 7 bases, and 16 bases separated the two germline ends. The CDR3 runs to 14 residues. In nucleotides, the CDR3 is TGTGCCAGCAGTTTCTCGGGGGTAGGGCAGCCCCAGCATTTT. Its translation: CASSFSGVGQPQHF.

The CDR3 DNA sequence: TGTGCCTGGAGTGTTCAGGGGGCCTTACCTTATAATTCACCCCTCCACTTT. It encodes CAWSVQGALPYNSPLHF. The rearrangement uses TRBV30 and TRBJ1-6, with 8 bases identical to TRBD1. CDR1 is GTSNPN and CDR2 is SVGIG in the germline V gene (reference sequence). Germline trimming cut 0 bases from V and 4 bases from J; bases unmatched to any gene: 8. The CDR3 extends over 17 amino acids.

The chain recombines TRBV14 with TRBJ2-5; D unclear. CDR3 size: 21 residues. Germline V CDR1 and CDR2: SGHDN, FVKESK. Trimming left V 2 bases short and J 3 bases short, with 31 bases between. CDR3 bases: TGTGCCAGCAGCCAATCCTTAGACCCTATGGCGGTCGACTCTTGGGAAGAGACCCAGTACTTC. Protein product: CASSQSLDPMAVDSWEETQYF.

This clone was detected once. The chain combines TRBV5-1 with TRBJ2-5; 9 nucleotides agree with TRBD1. The CDR3 contains 13 residues. Per the germline V gene, CDR1 is SGHRS and CDR2 is YFSETQ. J was trimmed by 3 bases and V by 6 bases; bases with no gene match: 3. The DNA for the CDR3 is TGCGCCAGCACCTGGACAGGGGAAGAGACCCAGTACTTC. It is translated as CASTWTGEETQYF. Using reference TRBV5-1 and TRBJ2-5 for the parts outside the CDR3, the full variable domain is KAGVTQTPRYLIKTRGQQVTLSCSPISGHRSVSWYQQTPGQGLQFLFEYFSETQRNKGNFPGRFSGRQFSNSRSEMNVSTLELGDSALYLCASTWTGEETQYFGPGTRLLVL.

On this clone itself: A much larger clonotype is one base distant, so this may be a read error. The V and J genes are TRBV9 and TRBJ2-7; 10 bases are shared with TRBD2. Trimming cost V 4 bases and J 4 bases; bases outside gene matches: 5. The CDR3 consists of 14 residues. CDR1 and CDR2 from the germline V gene are SGDLS and YYNGEE. CDR3 DNA sequence: TGTGCCAGCAGCCCCCGGACTAGCGGTTACGAGCAGTACTTC. Amino acid sequence: CASSPRTSGYEQYF.

V usage is TRBV6-6 and J usage is TRBJ2-2, with D possibly matching TRBD1 (6 bases). V was shortened by 2 bases and J by 6 bases, with 10 bases between the two germline ends. The CDR3 totals 14 residues. CDR1 and CDR2 from the germline V gene are MNHNY and SVGAGI (reference sequence). The CDR3 here is CASSYGEGAGELFF. In nucleotides, the CDR3 is TGTGCCAGCAGTTACGGAGAGGGGGCCGGGGAGCTGTTTTTT.

V is TRBV10-2 and J is TRBJ1-2; 7 bases match TRBD1. The CDR3 runs 13 residues. Per germline, CDR1 WSHSY and CDR2 SAAADI. Trimming took 3 bases from V and 6 from J; bases not matched to a gene: 4. The CDR3 loop reads CASSEGGRDGYTF. CDR3 bases: TGCGCCAGCAGTGAAGGGGGCAGGGATGGCTACACCTTC.

This clone was found a few times. The chain carries TRBV4-1 and TRBJ1-1; D is perhaps TRBD1 (6 bases). CDR1 and CDR2 from the germline V gene are MGHRA and YSYEKL. The CDR3 length is 15 residues. V shed 3 bases and J shed 2 bases, with 13 bases lying between them. The CDR3: CASSQAGAFNTEAFF. The CDR3, as DNA: TGCGCCAGCAGCCAGGCAGGGGCGTTTAACACTGAAGCTTTCTTT.

The chain employs TRBV9 and TRBJ1-1; 7 bases align to TRBD1. Germline V gene data show CDR1 as SGDLS and CDR2 as YYNGEE. CDR3 length: 13 residues. The V segment lost 2 bases and the J segment 4 bases; nucleotides outside the gene matches: 2. The CDR3 DNA reads TGTGCCAGCAGCGTTTCAGGGGGCACTGAAGCTTTCTTT. Its translation is CASSVSGGTEAFF.

The chain uses TRBV5-1 and TRBJ2-7, with 8 bases matching TRBD1. The CDR3 contains 15 residues. J was trimmed by 6 bases and V by 0 bases; bases with no gene match: 8. Germline values: CDR1 SGHRS, CDR2 YFSETQ. The CDR3 region has the DNA TGCGCCAGCAGCTTGGAACTCCAGGGGGCTTCCGAGCAGTACTTC. As protein: CASSLELQGASEQYF.

The chain joins TRBV19 to TRBJ1-5; unclear D gene. Germline CDR1 reads LNHDA; CDR2 reads SQIVND (reference sequence). The CDR3 totals 12 residues. V lost 3 bases and J lost 5, with 5 bases in between. The CDR3 nucleotides are TGTGCCAGTAGTATTGCAGATCAGCCCCAGCATTTT. It encodes CASSIADQPQHF.

This clone was picked up a small number of times. The sample carries other DNA sequences with the same CDR3. CDR3 DNA: TGCGCCAGCAGCTTGGGAGTACAAGAGACCCAGTACTTC. It translates to CASSLGVQETQYF. This rearrangement joins TRBV5-1 to TRBJ2-5; D ambiguous. V lost 0 bases, J lost 2 bases, and 5 bases lay in between. Germline values: CDR1 SGHRS, CDR2 YFSETQ. This CDR3 is built from 13 residues.

This clone was picked up a small number of times. This chain joins TRBV6-5 and TRBJ2-2; 7 bases map to TRBD1. The trim removed 5 bases at V and 7 bases at J, leaving 1 base unmatched. This CDR3 spans 12 amino acids. In germline, CDR1 is MNHEY, CDR2 SVGAGI. In nucleotides, the CDR3 is TGTGCCAGCAGTACAGGGGTCGGGGAGCTGTTTTTT. Its protein is CASSTGVGELFF.

The count of this clone is one. This chain uses TRBV29-1 with TRBJ1-1; D perhaps matches TRBD1 (6 bases). CDR1 and CDR2 from the germline V gene are SQVTM and ANQGSEA. The CDR3 runs 15 residues. V was trimmed by 4 bases and J by 0 bases, leaving 15 bases between them. The CDR3 spells CSVVDHQGMNTEAFF. The CDR3, as DNA: TGCAGCGTTGTAGACCATCAGGGGATGAACACTGAAGCTTTCTTT.

This rearrangement joins TRBV19 to TRBJ1-5, with 7 positions matching TRBD1. CDR1 is LNHDA and CDR2 is SQIVND in the germline V gene (reference sequence). J was trimmed by 0 bases and V by 4 bases; bases with no gene match: 15. The CDR3 runs 19 residues. CDR3 amino acids: CASSTDQTGTVDSNQPQHF. The CDR3 DNA follows: TGTGCCAGTAGTACTGATCAAACCGGGACAGTAGATAGCAATCAGCCCCAGCATTTT.